This T cell receptor (beta chain) was profiled in a study of naive and memory T cell subsets. The germline gives CDR1 MDHEN, CDR2 SYDVKM. Trimming stripped 4 bases from V and 14 bases from J, with 12 bases between. This CDR3 is built from 12 residues. Four PCR rounds used nested alpha and beta constant region primers plus the SP2 primer. Blood and skin TCR RNA was reverse transcribed with alpha and beta constant primers. One entry per CDR3 protein results from TCRdb running MiXCR on the 5' RACE reads. The sample shows tens of thousands of distinct CDR3 sequences, 6.5% to 8.5% of them seen only once. Study-level findings and limits: This RNA-based method may be sensitive to activation-related transcript changes.

TCR cDNA received a 3' ligated oligonucleotide that carried a UMI. Adult healthy volunteers gave 2.5 ml peripheral blood for whole-blood RNA. Unsorted total RNA, roughly 1 to 1,100 ng, was DNase treated before reverse transcription. This clonotype was detected many times. Its antigen remains unknown. This sequence joins TRBV28 and TRBJ1-6; D perhaps matches TRBD1 (5 bases). The TCR sequence derives from a female donor in good health. The CDR3 sequence is CASSSPRQTLHF. The CDR3 region has the DNA TGTGCCAGCAGTTCCCCGCGACAGACCCTCCACTTT.